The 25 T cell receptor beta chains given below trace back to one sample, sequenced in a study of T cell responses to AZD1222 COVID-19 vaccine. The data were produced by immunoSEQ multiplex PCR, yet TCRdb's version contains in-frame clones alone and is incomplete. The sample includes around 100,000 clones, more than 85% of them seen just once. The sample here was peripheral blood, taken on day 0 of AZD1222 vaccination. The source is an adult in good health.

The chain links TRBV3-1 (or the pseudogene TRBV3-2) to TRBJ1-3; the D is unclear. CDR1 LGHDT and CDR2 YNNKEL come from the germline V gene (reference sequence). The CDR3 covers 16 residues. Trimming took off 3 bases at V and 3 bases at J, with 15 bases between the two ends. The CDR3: CASSHPGGEDGNTIYF. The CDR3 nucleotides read TGTGCCAGCAGCCACCCCGGTGGGGAGGATGGAAACACCATATATTTT.

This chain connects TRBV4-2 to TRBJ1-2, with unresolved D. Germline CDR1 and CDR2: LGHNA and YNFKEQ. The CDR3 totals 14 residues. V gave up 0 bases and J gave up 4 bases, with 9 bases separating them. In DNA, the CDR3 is TGTGCCAGCAGCCAAGATCGGGCCACCTATGGCTACACCTTC. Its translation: CASSQDRATYGYTF.

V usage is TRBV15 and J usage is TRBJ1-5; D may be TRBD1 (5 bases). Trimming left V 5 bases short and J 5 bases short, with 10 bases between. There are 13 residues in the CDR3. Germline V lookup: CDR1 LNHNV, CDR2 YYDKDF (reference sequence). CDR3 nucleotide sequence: TGTGCCACCAGCTGGGGGGTTGATCAGCCCCAGCATTTT. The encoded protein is CATSWGVDQPQHF.

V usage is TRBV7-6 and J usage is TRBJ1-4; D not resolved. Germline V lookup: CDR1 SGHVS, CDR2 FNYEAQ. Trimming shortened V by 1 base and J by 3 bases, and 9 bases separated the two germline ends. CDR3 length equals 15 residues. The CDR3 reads CASSLGGTPNEKLFF. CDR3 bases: TGTGCCAGCAGCTTAGGGGGAACTCCTAATGAAAAACTGTTTTTT.

The CDR3 is CASSLRTGITEAFF. CDR3 nucleotide sequence: TGTGCCAGCTCATTACGGACAGGGATTACTGAAGCTTTCTTT. This chain links TRBV18 with TRBJ1-1; 8 nucleotides line up with TRBD1. J was trimmed by 5 bases and V by 5 bases; bases with no gene match: 7. The germline V gene has CDR1 KGHSH and CDR2 LQKENI. This CDR3 has 14 amino acids. Full variable domain (remainder filled in from reference TRBV18 and TRBJ1-1): NAGVMQNPRHLVRRRGQEARLRCSPMKGHSHVYWYRQLPEEGLKFMVYLQKENIIDESGMPKERFSAEFPKEGPSILRIQQVVRGDSAAYFCASSLRTGITEAFFGQGTRLTVV.

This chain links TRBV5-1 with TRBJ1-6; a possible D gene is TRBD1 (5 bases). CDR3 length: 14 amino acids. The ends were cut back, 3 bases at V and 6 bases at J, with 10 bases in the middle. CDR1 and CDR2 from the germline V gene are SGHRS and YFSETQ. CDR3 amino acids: CASSWRGGNSPLHF. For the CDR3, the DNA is TGCGCCAGCAGCTGGCGGGGCGGTAATTCACCCCTCCACTTT. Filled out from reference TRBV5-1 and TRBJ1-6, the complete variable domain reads KAGVTQTPRYLIKTRGQQVTLSCSPISGHRSVSWYQQTPGQGLQFLFEYFSETQRNKGNFPGRFSGRQFSNSRSEMNVSTLELGDSALYLCASSWRGGNSPLHFGNGTRLTVT.

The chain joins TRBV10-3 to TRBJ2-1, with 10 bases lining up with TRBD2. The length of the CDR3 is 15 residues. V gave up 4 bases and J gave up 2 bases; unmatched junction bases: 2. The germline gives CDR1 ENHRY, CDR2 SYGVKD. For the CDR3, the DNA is TGTGCCATCAGTGTCCTAGCGGGGGCCTACAATGAGCAGTTCTTC. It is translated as CAISVLAGAYNEQFF.

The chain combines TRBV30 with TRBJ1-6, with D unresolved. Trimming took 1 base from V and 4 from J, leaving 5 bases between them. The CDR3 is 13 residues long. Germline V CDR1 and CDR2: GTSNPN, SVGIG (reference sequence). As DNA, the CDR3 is TGTGCCTGGAGTGAACAGTATAATTCACCCCTCCACTTT. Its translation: CAWSEQYNSPLHF.

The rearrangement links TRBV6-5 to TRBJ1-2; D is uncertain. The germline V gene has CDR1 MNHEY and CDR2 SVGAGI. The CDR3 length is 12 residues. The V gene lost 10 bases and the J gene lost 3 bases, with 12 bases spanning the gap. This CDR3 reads CATQTQYYGYTF. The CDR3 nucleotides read TGTGCCACACAAACGCAGTACTATGGCTACACCTTC.

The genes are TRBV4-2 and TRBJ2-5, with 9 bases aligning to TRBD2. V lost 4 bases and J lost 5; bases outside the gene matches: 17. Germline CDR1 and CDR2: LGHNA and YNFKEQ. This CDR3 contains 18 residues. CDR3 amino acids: CASSLSRGVAGVLETQYF. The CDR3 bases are TGTGCCAGCAGCCTCTCAAGGGGGGTAGCGGGAGTGTTGGAGACCCAGTACTTC.

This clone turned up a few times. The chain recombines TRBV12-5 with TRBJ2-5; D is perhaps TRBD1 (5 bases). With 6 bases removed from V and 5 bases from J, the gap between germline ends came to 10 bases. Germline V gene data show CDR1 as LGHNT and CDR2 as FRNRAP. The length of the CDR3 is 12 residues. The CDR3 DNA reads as TGTGCTAGTGGGTCGCCAGGGGAGACCCAGTACTTC. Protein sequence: CASGSPGETQYF.

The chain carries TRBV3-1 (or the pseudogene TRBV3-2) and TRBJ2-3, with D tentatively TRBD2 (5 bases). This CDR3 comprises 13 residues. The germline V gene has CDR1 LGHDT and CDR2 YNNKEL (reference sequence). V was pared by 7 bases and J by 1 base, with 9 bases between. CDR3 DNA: TGTGCCAGCAAACGGCGGGGCACAGATACGCAGTATTTT. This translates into CASKRRGTDTQYF.

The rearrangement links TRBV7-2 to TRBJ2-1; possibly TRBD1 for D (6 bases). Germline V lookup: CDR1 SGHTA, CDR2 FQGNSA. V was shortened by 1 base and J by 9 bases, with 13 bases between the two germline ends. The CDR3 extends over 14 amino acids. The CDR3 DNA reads TGTGCCAGCAGCTTAGTACAGGGAGTGAGTGAGCAGTTCTTC. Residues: CASSLVQGVSEQFF.

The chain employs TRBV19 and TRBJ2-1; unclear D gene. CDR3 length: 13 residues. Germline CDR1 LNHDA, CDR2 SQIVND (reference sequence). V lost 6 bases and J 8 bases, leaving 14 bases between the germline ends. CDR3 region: CASSQLGAHEQFF. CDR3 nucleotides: TGTGCCAGTAGCCAACTGGGTGCCCATGAGCAGTTCTTC.

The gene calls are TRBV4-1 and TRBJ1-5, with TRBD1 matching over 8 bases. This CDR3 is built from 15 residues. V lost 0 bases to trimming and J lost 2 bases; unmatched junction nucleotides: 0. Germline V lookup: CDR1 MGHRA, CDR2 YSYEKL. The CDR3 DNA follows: TGCGCCAGCAGCCAAGAGACAGGGGGCAATCAGCCCCAGCATTTT. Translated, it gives CASSQETGGNQPQHF.

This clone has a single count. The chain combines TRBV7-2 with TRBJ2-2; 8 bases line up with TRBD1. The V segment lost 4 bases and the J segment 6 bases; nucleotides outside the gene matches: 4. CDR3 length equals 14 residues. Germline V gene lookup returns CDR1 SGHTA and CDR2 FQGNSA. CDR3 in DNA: TGTGCCAGCAGCTACCCACAGGGGGCCGGGGAGCTGTTTTTT. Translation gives CASSYPQGAGELFF.

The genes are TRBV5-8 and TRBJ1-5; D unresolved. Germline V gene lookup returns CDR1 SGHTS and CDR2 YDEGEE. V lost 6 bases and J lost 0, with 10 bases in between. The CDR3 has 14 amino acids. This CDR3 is CASIEANSNQPQHF. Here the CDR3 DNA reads TGTGCCAGCATCGAGGCAAATAGCAATCAGCCCCAGCATTTT.

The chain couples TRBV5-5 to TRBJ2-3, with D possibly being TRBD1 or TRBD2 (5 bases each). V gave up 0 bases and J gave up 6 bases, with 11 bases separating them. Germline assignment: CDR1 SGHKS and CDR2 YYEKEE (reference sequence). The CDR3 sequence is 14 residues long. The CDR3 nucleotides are TGTGCCAGCAGCTTGGAATGGGGGATGGATACGCAGTATTTT. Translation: CASSLEWGMDTQYF.

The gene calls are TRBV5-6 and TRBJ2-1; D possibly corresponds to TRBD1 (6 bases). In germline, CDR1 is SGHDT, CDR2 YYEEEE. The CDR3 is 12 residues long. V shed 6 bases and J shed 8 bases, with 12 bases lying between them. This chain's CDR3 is CASTSAGDEQFF. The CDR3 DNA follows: TGTGCCAGCACCTCTGCAGGGGATGAGCAGTTCTTC.

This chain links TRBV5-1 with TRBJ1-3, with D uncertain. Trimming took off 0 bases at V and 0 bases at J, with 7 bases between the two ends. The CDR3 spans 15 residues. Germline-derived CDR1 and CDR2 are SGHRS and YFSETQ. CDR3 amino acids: CASSLDHSSGNTIYF. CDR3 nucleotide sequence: TGCGCCAGCAGCTTGGACCACAGCTCTGGAAACACCATATATTTT. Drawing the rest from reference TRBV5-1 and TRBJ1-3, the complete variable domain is KAGVTQTPRYLIKTRGQQVTLSCSPISGHRSVSWYQQTPGQGLQFLFEYFSETQRNKGNFPGRFSGRQFSNSRSEMNVSTLELGDSALYLCASSLDHSSGNTIYFGEGSWLTVV.

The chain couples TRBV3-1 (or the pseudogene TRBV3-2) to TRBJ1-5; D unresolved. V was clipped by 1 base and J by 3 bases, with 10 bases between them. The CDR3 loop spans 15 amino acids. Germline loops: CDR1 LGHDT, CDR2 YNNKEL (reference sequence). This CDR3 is CASSQARGPNQPQHF. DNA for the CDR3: TGTGCCAGCAGCCAAGCCCGAGGCCCCAATCAGCCCCAGCATTTT.

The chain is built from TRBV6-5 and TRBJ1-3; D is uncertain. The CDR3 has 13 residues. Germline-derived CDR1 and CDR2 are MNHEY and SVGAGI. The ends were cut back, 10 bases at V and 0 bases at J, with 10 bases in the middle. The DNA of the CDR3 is TGTGCCATCTCTGTCGGCTCTGGAAACACCATATATTTT. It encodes CAISVGSGNTIYF.

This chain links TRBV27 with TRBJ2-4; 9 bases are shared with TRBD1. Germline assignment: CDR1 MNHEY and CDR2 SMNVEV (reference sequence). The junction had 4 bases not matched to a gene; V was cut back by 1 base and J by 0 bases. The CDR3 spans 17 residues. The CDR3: CASSLYGTGIAKNIQYF. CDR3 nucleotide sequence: TGTGCCAGCAGTTTATATGGGACAGGGATAGCCAAAAACATTCAGTACTTC.

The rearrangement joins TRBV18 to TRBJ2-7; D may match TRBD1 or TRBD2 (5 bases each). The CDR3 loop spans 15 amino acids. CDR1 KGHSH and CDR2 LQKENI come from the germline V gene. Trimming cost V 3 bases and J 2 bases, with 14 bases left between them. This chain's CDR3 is CASSPRGAIPYEQYF. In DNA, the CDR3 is TGTGCCAGCTCACCGAGAGGGGCAATCCCCTACGAGCAGTACTTC.

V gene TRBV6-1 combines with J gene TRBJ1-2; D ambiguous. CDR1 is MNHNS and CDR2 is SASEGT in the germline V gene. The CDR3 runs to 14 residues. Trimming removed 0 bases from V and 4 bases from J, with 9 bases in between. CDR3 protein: CASSEAGVSYGYTF. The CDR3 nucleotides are TGTGCCAGCAGTGAAGCTGGTGTCTCCTATGGCTACACCTTC.